These 21 T cell receptor beta chains were sequenced from one sample in a study of blood T cell repertoires in COVID-19. Profiling relied on immunoSEQ multiplex PCR, and the TCRdb table lists in-frame clones only, not all of them. The sample has roughly 160,000 clones, approximately 86% seen once; the top ten hold 6.9%. Specimen: peripheral blood. Source of these receptors: a man older than 75 with COVID-19, enrolled during active disease.

The chain recombines TRBV6-5 with TRBJ1-1; 7 bases map to TRBD1. The CDR3 spans 16 residues. Trimming cost V 4 bases and J 5 bases; bases outside gene matches: 13. Germline CDR1 reads MNHEY; CDR2 reads SVGAGI. CDR3 sequence (DNA): TGTGCCAGCAGTTCACCTCCGGACAGGATTGGGACTGAAGCTTTCTTT. It encodes CASSSPPDRIGTEAFF.

Regarding this clone: Germline is not matched at one junction end, which may reflect a read error. The chain recombines TRBV7-3 with TRBJ2-3; 10 bases agree with TRBD1. The germline V gene encodes CDR1 SGHTA and CDR2 FQGTGA. The CDR3 length is 15 residues. The CDR3 loop is CAGSSTGGSTDTQYF. DNA for the CDR3: TGTGCCGGCAGCTCGACAGGGGGCTCCACAGATACGCAGTATTTT.

The rearrangement joins TRBV2 to TRBJ1-1; 10 nucleotides line up with TRBD1. Germline assignment: CDR1 SNHLY and CDR2 FYNNEI. V shed 9 bases, J shed 5 bases, and the junction held 3 bases outside the gene matches. This CDR3 is 12 amino acids long. CDR3 sequence (DNA): TGTGCCAGGGGACAGGGGAGAACTGAAGCTTTCTTT. Protein: CARGQGRTEAFF.

V gene TRBV19 combines with J gene TRBJ2-3; 10 bases agree with TRBD2. The CDR3 consists of 15 residues. V lost 2 bases and J lost 1; bases outside the gene matches: 0. The germline CDR1 and CDR2 sequences are LNHDA and SQIVND (reference sequence). The DNA of the CDR3 is TGTGCCAGTAGTATAACTAGCGGGGGCACAGATACGCAGTATTTT. It translates to CASSITSGGTDTQYF.

This clone came up once. The chain has TRBV5-4 and TRBJ2-7, with TRBD2 as a possible D gene (5 bases). Trimming pared 0 bases from V and 4 bases from J, leaving 11 bases between. The CDR3 runs 14 residues. Germline V gene lookup returns CDR1 SGHNT and CDR2 YYREEE (reference sequence). This CDR3 reads CASSLDAGLYEQYF. The CDR3 bases are TGTGCCAGCAGCTTGGATGCAGGACTTTACGAGCAGTACTTC. The variable domain in full, completed from reference TRBV5-4 and TRBJ2-7, reads ETGVTQSPTHLIKTRGQQVTLRCSSQSGHNTVSWYQQALGQGPQFIFQYYREEENGRGNFPPRFSGLQFPNYSSELNVNALELDDSALYLCASSLDAGLYEQYFGPGTRLTVT.

This clone was counted between two and nine times. The rearrangement uses TRBV28 and TRBJ1-5; D possibly corresponds to TRBD1 (5 bases). Per germline, CDR1 MDHEN and CDR2 SYDVKM. V lost 5 bases, J lost 2 bases, and 25 bases lay in between. The CDR3 is 19 residues long. Here the CDR3 reads CASSPPRARGGEGNQPQHF. CDR3 sequence (DNA): TGTGCCAGCAGTCCCCCCCGGGCACGTGGGGGGGAGGGCAATCAGCCCCAGCATTTT.

This chain joins TRBV6-2 or TRBV6-3 and TRBJ2-1, with TRBD1 identical over 8 bases. CDR3 size: 14 residues. CDR1 is MNHEY, CDR2 SVGEGT, per germline. J gave up 8 bases and V 1 base, and 4 bases lay outside the gene matches. The CDR3 sequence is CASSYWGTGYEQFF. For the CDR3, the DNA is TGTGCCAGCAGTTACTGGGGGACAGGCTATGAGCAGTTCTTC.

This rearrangement joins TRBV5-1 to TRBJ2-3, with 7 bases matching TRBD2. The V and J ends lost 5 bases and 2 bases, in that order; junction bases with no gene match: 5. CDR1 and CDR2 from the germline V gene are SGHRS and YFSETQ. This CDR3 comprises 14 residues. CDR3 loop: CASSGTTNTDTQYF. DNA of the CDR3: TGCGCCAGCAGTGGGACTACCAACACAGATACGCAGTATTTT.

The chain carries TRBV11-2 and TRBJ1-1; 9 nucleotides match TRBD1. The junction had 4 bases not matched to a gene; V was cut back by 5 bases and J by 0 bases. CDR1 SGHAT and CDR2 FQNNGV come from the germline V gene. The CDR3 covers 15 residues. The CDR3 bases are TGTGCCAGCAGCAAAACAGGGGGCATGAACACTGAAGCTTTCTTT. It is translated as CASSKTGGMNTEAFF.

The rearrangement links TRBV6-1 to TRBJ1-5; D not certain. The CDR3 runs 13 residues. Per the germline V gene, CDR1 is MNHNS and CDR2 is SASEGT. The germline V and J ends were trimmed by 2 bases and 10 bases, with 12 bases remaining between them. The CDR3 loop is CASSELNSGPQHF. CDR3 nucleotides: TGTGCCAGCAGTGAATTGAATTCGGGTCCCCAGCATTTT.

This clone has only one observation. The genes are TRBV6-5 and TRBJ1-5; 9 nucleotides match TRBD1. Per germline, CDR1 MNHEY and CDR2 SVGAGI. V lost 7 bases to trimming and J lost 1 base; unmatched junction nucleotides: 5. This CDR3 has 15 residues. DNA of the CDR3: TGTGCCAGCAAACCGGGACAGGGAAGCAATCAGCCCCAGCATTTT. Translated, it gives CASKPGQGSNQPQHF.

This chain connects TRBV10-3 to TRBJ1-4; D unclear. Germline assignment: CDR1 ENHRY and CDR2 SYGVKD. This CDR3 has 11 amino acids. Trimming took 8 bases from V and 5 from J, leaving 6 bases between them. The CDR3 sequence is CAIGENEKLFF. The CDR3 DNA reads as TGTGCCATCGGAGAAAATGAAAAACTGTTTTTT.

The genes are TRBV19 and TRBJ1-6; 12 bases line up with TRBD1. V gave up 6 bases and J gave up 9 bases; unmatched junction bases: 6. Germline CDR1 reads LNHDA; CDR2 reads SQIVND (reference sequence). The CDR3 has 15 residues. CDR3 residues: CASSRGQGAGSPLHF. Here the CDR3 DNA reads TGTGCCAGTAGCCGGGGACAGGGGGCTGGTTCACCCCTCCACTTT.

V and J are TRBV5-1 and TRBJ1-3, with 8 bases identical to TRBD1. This CDR3 comprises 16 residues. The germline V gene has CDR1 SGHRS and CDR2 YFSETQ. The J segment lost 0 bases and the V segment lost 3 bases, leaving 5 bases of the junction unmatched. CDR3 sequence reads: CASSSATGASGNTIYF. DNA for the CDR3: TGCGCCAGCAGCTCAGCGACAGGGGCCTCTGGAAACACCATATATTTT.

This chain links TRBV24-1 with TRBJ2-5; D unclear. Trimming pared 4 bases from V and 0 bases from J, leaving 5 bases between. CDR3 size: 13 residues. CDR1 is KGHDR and CDR2 is SFDVKD in the germline V gene. In nucleotides, the CDR3 is TGTGCCACCAGTGAAGCCAACCAAGAGACCCAGTACTTC. Translated, it gives CATSEANQETQYF.

The chain is built from TRBV2 and TRBJ2-6; D might be TRBD2 (5 bases). The CDR3 has 14 residues. Trimming shortened V by 5 bases and J by 1 base, and 6 bases separated the two germline ends. Germline lookup yields CDR1 SNHLY and CDR2 FYNNEI. The CDR3 sequence is CASSWTSGANVLTF. For the CDR3, the DNA is TGTGCCAGCAGTTGGACTTCTGGGGCCAACGTCCTGACTTTC.

Regarding this clone: This sample includes further DNA sequences coding for the same CDR3. This CDR3 reads CASSYGQGNTEAFF. The CDR3 nucleotides are TGTGCCAGCAGTTACGGACAGGGGAACACTGAAGCTTTCTTT. The V and J genes are TRBV6-2 or TRBV6-3 and TRBJ1-1, with 8 nucleotides matching TRBD1. The V and J ends lost 2 bases and 1 base, in that order; junction bases with no gene match: 0. Germline CDR1 and CDR2: MNHEY and SVGEGT. The CDR3 covers 14 residues.

This clone has a single count. The chain uses TRBV15 and TRBJ2-7; 8 nucleotides match TRBD1. The length of the CDR3 is 15 residues. V shed 3 bases and J 0 bases; nucleotides not matched to a gene: 4. The V gene's germline CDR1 is LNHNV and CDR2 YYDKDF (reference sequence). DNA of the CDR3: TGTGCCACCAGCAGCCGGGACAGGAGCTCCTACGAGCAGTACTTC. Its protein product is CATSSRDRSSYEQYF.

The V call is TRBV11-2, the J call TRBJ1-1; D uncertain. Deletions cut 0 bases from V and 7 bases from J, with 9 bases between. The CDR3 length is 13 residues. Germline CDR1 is SGHAT and CDR2 is FQNNGV. Written as DNA, the CDR3 is TGTGCCAGCAGCTTAGATCTAAGCATTGAAGCTTTCTTT. It specifies CASSLDLSIEAFF. Using reference TRBV11-2 and TRBJ1-1 for the parts outside the CDR3, the full variable domain is EAGVAQSPRYKIIEKRQSVAFWCNPISGHATLYWYQQILGQGPKLLIQFQNNGVVDDSQLPKDRFSAERLKGVDSTLKIQPAKLEDSAVYLCASSLDLSIEAFFGQGTRLTVV.

The rearrangement links TRBV11-2 to TRBJ1-3, with D uncertain. The CDR3 runs 15 residues. Germline V CDR1 and CDR2: SGHAT, FQNNGV. V was cut by 4 bases and J by 0 bases, with 10 bases left in between. CDR3 protein: CASSSQSNSGNTIYF. CDR3 nucleotides: TGTGCCAGCAGCTCACAGTCTAACTCTGGAAACACCATATATTTT.

The rearrangement uses TRBV5-6 and TRBJ2-1; TRBD2 is a possible D gene (5 bases). In germline, CDR1 is SGHDT, CDR2 YYEEEE. With 4 bases removed from V and 2 bases from J, the gap between germline ends came to 16 bases. There are 16 residues in the CDR3. The CDR3, as DNA: TGTGCCAGCAGCCTACCGGGGAGTCGGGCCTACAATGAGCAGTTCTTC. Amino acids: CASSLPGSRAYNEQFF.